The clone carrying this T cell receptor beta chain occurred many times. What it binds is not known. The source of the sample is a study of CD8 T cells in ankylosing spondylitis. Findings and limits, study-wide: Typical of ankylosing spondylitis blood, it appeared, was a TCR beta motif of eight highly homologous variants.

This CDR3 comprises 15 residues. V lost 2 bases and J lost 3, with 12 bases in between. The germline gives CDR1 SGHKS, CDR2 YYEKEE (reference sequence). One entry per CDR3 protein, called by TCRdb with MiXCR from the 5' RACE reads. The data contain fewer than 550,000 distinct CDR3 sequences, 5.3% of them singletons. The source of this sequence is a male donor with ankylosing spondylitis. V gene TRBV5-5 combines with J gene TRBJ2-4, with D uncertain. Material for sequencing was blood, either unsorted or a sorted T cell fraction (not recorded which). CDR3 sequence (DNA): TGTGCCAGCAGCTTAACGTGGTTCGACAAAAACATTCAGTACTTC. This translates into CASSLTWFDKNIQYF.